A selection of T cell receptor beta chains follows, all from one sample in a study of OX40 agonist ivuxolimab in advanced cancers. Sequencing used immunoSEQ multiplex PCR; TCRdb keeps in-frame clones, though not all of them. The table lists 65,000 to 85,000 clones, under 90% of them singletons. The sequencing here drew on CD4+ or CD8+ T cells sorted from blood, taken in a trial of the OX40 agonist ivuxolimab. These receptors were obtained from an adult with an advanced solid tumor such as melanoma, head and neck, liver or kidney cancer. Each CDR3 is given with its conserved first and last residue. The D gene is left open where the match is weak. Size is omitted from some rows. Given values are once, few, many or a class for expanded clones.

DNA: TGTGCCAGTAGTATACGGAGTAGCGGGAGAAGCACAGATACGCAGTATTTT
CDR3: CASSIRSSGRSTDTQYF
V: TRBV19
D: TRBD2
size: .
J: TRBJ2-3

DNA: TGTGCCAGCAGCTTAGTCGGGGGGGGCCGGAGGGCTGAAAAACTGTTTTTT
CDR3: CASSLVGGGRRAEKLFF
V: TRBV11-2
D: .
size: few
J: TRBJ1-4

DNA: TGTGCCAGCAGCCAGGGACAGGGGAACTACGAGCAGTACTTC
CDR3: CASSQGQGNYEQYF
V: TRBV6-5
D: TRBD1
size: .
J: TRBJ2-7

DNA: TGCGCCAGCAGCCAAGAGTTTATAGGGGGAATGGGGGGCTACACCTTC
CDR3: CASSQEFIGGMGGYTF
V: TRBV4-3
D: .
size: .
J: TRBJ1-2

DNA: TGCGCCAGCTCTACTCAGTTCGGGCTCGCTGGAAACACCATATATTTT
CDR3: CASSTQFGLAGNTIYF
V: TRBV5-1
D: .
size: .
J: TRBJ1-3

DNA: TGTGCCAGCAGCTTTGGTCAGAAGAGAGCCGGGGAGCTGTTTTTT
CDR3: CASSFGQKRAGELFF
V: TRBV5-4
D: .
size: once
J: TRBJ2-2

DNA: TGTGCCAGCAGTTACTCAAGACAGGCTGAGCAGTACTTC
CDR3: CASSYSRQAEQYF
V: TRBV6-5
D: .
size: .
J: TRBJ2-7

DNA: TGTGCCAGCAGTGAAAGGAGCTCCTATAATTCACCCCTCCACTTT
CDR3: CASSERSSYNSPLHF
V: TRBV2
D: .
size: .
J: TRBJ1-6

DNA: TGTGCCAGCAGCTTGGCGGGGGGATACAATGAGCAGTTCTTC
CDR3: CASSLAGGYNEQFF
V: TRBV7-2
D: TRBD2
size: .
J: TRBJ2-1

DNA: TGTGCCAGCAGTTTAAACAGGGGTAATTCACCCCTCCACTTT
CDR3: CASSLNRGNSPLHF
V: TRBV27
D: TRBD1
size: .
J: TRBJ1-6

DNA: TGTGCCAGCAGCTTAGAATCGGGGGGCGCCGGGGAGCTGTTTTTT
CDR3: CASSLESGGAGELFF
V: TRBV7-9
D: .
size: .
J: TRBJ2-2

DNA: TGTGCCAGCAGTTACAGCAAGGACGAGCAGTACTTC
CDR3: CASSYSKDEQYF
V: TRBV6-6
D: .
size: .
J: TRBJ2-7

DNA: TGTGCCAGCAGACCTCTCGACGGGAACTACGAGCAGTACTTC
CDR3: CASRPLDGNYEQYF
V: TRBV27
D: .
size: .
J: TRBJ2-7

DNA: TGTGCCAGCAGCCGCACAGCGTATCAGCCCCAGCATTTT
CDR3: CASSRTAYQPQHF
V: TRBV7-8
D: .
size: once
J: TRBJ1-5

DNA: TGTGCCAGCAGCCCAGAGGGGACTAATGAAAAACTGTTTTTT
CDR3: CASSPEGTNEKLFF
V: TRBV11-3
D: .
size: .
J: TRBJ1-4

DNA: TGCGCCAGCGGCGGTTCGGGGGCCTCCTCTGGGGCCAACGTCCTGACTTTC
CDR3: CASGGSGASSGANVLTF
V: TRBV5-1
D: .
size: .
J: TRBJ2-6

DNA: TGCGCCAGCAGCTCGGTGGGAGATAGCAATCAGCCCCAGCATTTT
CDR3: CASSSVGDSNQPQHF
V: TRBV5-1
D: .
size: .
J: TRBJ1-5

DNA: TGTGCCCGGAGGTCGTTAGGGGGTGGCACTGAAGCTTTCTTT
CDR3: CARRSLGGGTEAFF
V: TRBV30
D: .
size: few
J: TRBJ1-1

DNA: TGTGCCAGCAGCTTCGGCAGGGGTAGCAATCAGCCCCAGCATTTT
CDR3: CASSFGRGSNQPQHF
V: TRBV7-2
D: .
size: .
J: TRBJ1-5

DNA: TGCAGCGTGGTGAGGTATGAAGCTTTCTTT
CDR3: CSVVRYEAFF
V: TRBV29-1
D: .
size: few
J: TRBJ1-1

DNA: TGTGCCAGCAGTCGTTACACTGAAGCTTTCTTT
CDR3: CASSRYTEAFF
V: TRBV14
D: .
size: few
J: TRBJ1-1

DNA: TGCGCCAGCAGCTTATCGGGACAGGGGCTTCAGCCCCAGCATTTT
CDR3: CASSLSGQGLQPQHF
V: TRBV5-1
D: TRBD1
size: .
J: TRBJ1-5

DNA: TGTGCCAGCAGCCCCAGACAGGGGAATAATTCACCCCTCCACTTT
CDR3: CASSPRQGNNSPLHF
V: TRBV7-9
D: TRBD1
size: .
J: TRBJ1-6

DNA: TGCGCCAGCAGCCAAGATACCACAGGGGTCACTGAAGCTTTCTTT
CDR3: CASSQDTTGVTEAFF
V: TRBV4-3
D: TRBD1
size: .
J: TRBJ1-1

DNA: TGCGCCAGCAGCTACCGGGACAGGGGGCAGGAGGACGGCTACACCTTC
CDR3: CASSYRDRGQEDGYTF
V: TRBV5-1
D: TRBD1
size: .
J: TRBJ1-2

DNA: TGTGCCAGCAGTTTATCGTACTCACTCGGTACGCAGTATTTT
CDR3: CASSLSYSLGTQYF
V: TRBV27
D: .
size: .
J: TRBJ2-3

DNA: TGTGCCAGCACCAACGCGGGGGCAGGTAATCAGCCCCAGCATTTT
CDR3: CASTNAGAGNQPQHF
V: TRBV6-6
D: .
size: .
J: TRBJ1-5

DNA: TGTGCCAGCAGTTCCCGCGGGTGGGACACTGAAGCTTTCTTT
CDR3: CASSSRGWDTEAFF
V: TRBV27
D: .
size: .
J: TRBJ1-1

DNA: TGTGCCAGCAGTTACCGAGACAGGGTCAATCAGCCCCAGCATTTT
CDR3: CASSYRDRVNQPQHF
V: TRBV6-5
D: TRBD1
size: .
J: TRBJ1-5

DNA: TGTGCCAGCAGCTTCCTACTAGCGGGGGGGCCCTACAATGAGCAGTTCTTC
CDR3: CASSFLLAGGPYNEQFF
V: TRBV5-8
D: TRBD2
size: .
J: TRBJ2-1